Following are 21 T cell receptor beta chains from one sample sequenced in a study of blood T cell repertoires in COVID-19. Produced via immunoSEQ multiplex PCR; TCRdb's table is partial and in-frame only. The repertoire holds about 210,000 clones, with about 90% as singletons. Sample: peripheral blood. The source of these receptors is a man younger than 35 with active or convalescent COVID-19.

This chain connects TRBV9 to TRBJ2-1, with TRBD1 identical over 7 bases. V dropped 3 bases and J dropped 5; count of bases not matched to a gene: 8. CDR3 size: 15 residues. Germline V gives CDR1 SGDLS, CDR2 YYNGEE. The CDR3 here is CASSAGTESHNEQFF. CDR3 nucleotides: TGTGCCAGCAGCGCCGGGACAGAATCCCACAATGAGCAGTTCTTC. The variable domain in full, completed from reference TRBV9 and TRBJ2-1, reads DSGVTQTPKHLITATGQRVTLRCSPRSGDLSVYWYQQSLDQGLQFLIQYYNGEERAKGNILERFSAQQFPDLHSELNLSSLELGDSALYFCASSAGTESHNEQFFGPGTRLTVL.

The rearrangement uses TRBV6-4 and TRBJ2-3, with D unresolved. The CDR3 covers 14 residues. V lost 4 bases and J lost 2, with 10 bases in between. Germline CDR1 is MRHNA and CDR2 is SNTAGT. Written as DNA, the CDR3 is TGTGCCAGCAGTGCCGAGGCTGACACAGATACGCAGTATTTT. It is translated as CASSAEADTDTQYF.

The CDR3 DNA reads as TGTGCCAGCAGCTCGGGACTAGCGGGAGGGCGCGGGGAGCTGTTTTTT. Its translation is CASSSGLAGGRGELFF. The chain has TRBV11-3 and TRBJ2-2, with 16 nucleotides matching TRBD2. The V segment lost 4 bases and the J segment 7 bases; nucleotides outside the gene matches: 3. The CDR3 spans 16 residues. The germline CDR1 and CDR2 sequences are SGHNT and YENEEA.

The chain carries TRBV30 and TRBJ1-5, with D perhaps matching TRBD1 (6 bases). Germline assignment: CDR1 GTSNPN and CDR2 SVGIG (reference sequence). The CDR3 runs to 13 residues. V shed 1 base and J shed 7 bases, with 11 bases lying between them. CDR3 in DNA: TGTGCCTGGAGTGCGGACAGCGGCCAGCCCCAGCATTTT. Protein: CAWSADSGQPQHF.

This clone was detected once. V usage is TRBV7-9 and J usage is TRBJ2-5, with 7 bases fitting TRBD2. The CDR3 totals 14 residues. Germline V gives CDR1 SEHNR, CDR2 FQNEAQ (reference sequence). V dropped 5 bases and J dropped 5; count of bases not matched to a gene: 8. Written as DNA, the CDR3 is TGTGCCAGCAGCCCCGGGACTATAACGGAGACCCAGTACTTC. It encodes CASSPGTITETQYF.

The rearrangement links TRBV3-1 (or the pseudogene TRBV3-2) to TRBJ2-2; the D gene is possibly TRBD2 (5 bases). V dropped 1 base and J dropped 2 bases, with 11 bases sitting between them. The CDR3 runs 16 residues. CDR1 and CDR2 from the germline V gene are LGHDT and YNNKEL (reference sequence). The CDR3 is CASSQGSPSNTGELFF. Written as DNA, the CDR3 is TGTGCCAGCAGCCAAGGATCGCCTAGCAACACCGGGGAGCTGTTTTTT.

For the CDR3, the DNA is TGCGCCAGCACAAGACAGGGGTCTGACACCGGGGAGCTGTTTTTT. Its translation: CASTRQGSDTGELFF. The chain combines TRBV5-1 with TRBJ2-2, with 8 bases that match TRBD1. The CDR3 spans 15 residues. The germline V gene encodes CDR1 SGHRS and CDR2 YFSETQ. Germline trimming cut 6 bases from V and 3 bases from J; bases unmatched to any gene: 7.

This chain uses TRBV19 with TRBJ2-1; D perhaps matches TRBD2 (5 bases). Trimming left V 6 bases short and J 14 bases short, with 20 bases between. This CDR3 has 13 residues. Looked up from germline, CDR1 is LNHDA and CDR2 is SQIVND (reference sequence). The CDR3: CASSPRGDVGKFF. CDR3 bases: TGTGCCAGTAGCCCCCGGGGAGATGTAGGGAAGTTCTTC. The entire variable domain, with the rest obtained from reference TRBV19 and TRBJ2-1, is as follows: DGGITQSPKYLFRKEGQNVTLSCEQNLNHDAMYWYRQDPGQGLRLIYYSQIVNDFQKGDIAEGYSVSREKKESFPLTVTSAQKNPTAFYLCASSPRGDVGKFFGPGTRLTVL.

A single count supports this clone. This chain uses TRBV21-1 with TRBJ1-1. TRBV21-1 is marked as a pseudogene. The CDR3 has 19 residues. CDR3 coding DNA: TGTGCCAGCAGCAAAGCGGCTGACGGAGCACCACCTAGGTACACTGAAGCTTTCTTT. Translation: CASSKAADGAPPRYTEAFF.

The chain has TRBV2 and TRBJ2-5; possible D gene TRBD2, 6 bases. CDR3 size: 16 residues. Trimming cost V 4 bases and J 2 bases, with 17 bases left between them. CDR1 is SNHLY, CDR2 FYNNEI, per germline. The CDR3 is CASSAPPASAQETQYF. Written as DNA, the CDR3 is TGTGCCAGCAGTGCCCCCCCAGCTAGCGCACAAGAGACCCAGTACTTC.

This chain uses TRBV5-1 with TRBJ2-2; perhaps TRBD2 as D (6 bases). CDR1 is SGHRS, CDR2 YFSETQ, per germline. The CDR3 contains 15 residues. With 4 bases removed from V and 1 base from J, the gap between germline ends came to 11 bases. In DNA, the CDR3 is TGCGCCAGCAGCCGTAGCGGAAAGAACACCGGGGAGCTGTTTTTT. It translates to CASSRSGKNTGELFF.

The chain has TRBV2 and TRBJ1-5; the D gene is possibly TRBD1 (6 bases). This CDR3 spans 13 amino acids. V was clipped by 8 bases and J by 4 bases, with 12 bases between them. CDR1 is SNHLY, CDR2 FYNNEI, per germline. CDR3 nucleotide sequence: TGTGCCAGCCGCCGGGGGGCAAATCAGCCCCAGCATTTT. It is translated as CASRRGANQPQHF.

Here the CDR3 reads CASSPQIAQGNEQFF. The CDR3 coding sequence is TGTGCCAGCTCACCACAAATCGCCCAGGGGAATGAGCAGTTCTTC. J is TRBJ2-1 and V is TRBV18; tentative D call: TRBD1 (6 bases). Trimming left V 1 base short and J 7 bases short, with 14 bases between. The germline V gene has CDR1 KGHSH and CDR2 LQKENI. The CDR3 loop spans 15 amino acids.

The chain is built from TRBV5-1 and TRBJ2-2; 7 bases align to TRBD2. V trimming: 4 bases; J trimming: 4 bases; junction bases outside the gene matches: 4. There are 14 residues in the CDR3. Germline-derived CDR1 and CDR2 are SGHRS and YFSETQ. The CDR3 protein is CASSAREATGELFF. CDR3 nucleotide sequence: TGCGCCAGCAGCGCCCGGGAGGCCACCGGGGAGCTGTTTTTT.

The V gene is TRBV5-4, the J gene TRBJ2-3; 12 nucleotides line up with TRBD2. Germline loops: CDR1 SGHNT, CDR2 YYREEE (reference sequence). The V gene end was trimmed by 5 bases and the J gene end by 6 bases; junction bases not matched to a gene: 13. The CDR3 has 17 residues. The chain's CDR3 is CASRTTSGSRVADTQYF. CDR3 nucleotide sequence: TGTGCCAGCAGGACGACTAGCGGGAGTAGGGTGGCGGATACGCAGTATTTT.

This clone is a singleton in its sample. This sequence joins TRBV29-1 and TRBJ2-7; D is perhaps TRBD2 (6 bases). Germline CDR1 SQVTM, CDR2 ANQGSEA. CDR3 length: 14 residues. V lost 6 bases and J lost 3, with 18 bases in between. The CDR3 loop reads CSVFRDLVSYEQYF. The CDR3 DNA is TGCAGCGTCTTCCGGGACTTAGTAAGCTACGAGCAGTACTTC.

The chain combines TRBV29-1 with TRBJ2-3, with 10 bases aligning to TRBD2. V shed 7 bases, J shed 1 base, and the junction held 5 bases outside the gene matches. Germline assignment: CDR1 SQVTM and CDR2 ANQGSEA. The CDR3 sequence is 14 residues long. CDR3 in amino acids: CSAALAGGTDTQYF. CDR3 DNA: TGCAGCGCCGCCCTAGCGGGGGGCACAGATACGCAGTATTTT.

The chain is built from TRBV5-6 and TRBJ2-1; TRBD2 matches 10 bases. Germline CDR1 and CDR2: SGHDT and YYEEEE. J was trimmed by 4 bases and V by 4 bases; bases with no gene match: 5. The CDR3 sequence is 15 residues long. The chain's CDR3 is CASSLIAGGYNEQFF. CDR3 DNA: TGTGCCAGCAGCCTTATAGCGGGGGGTTACAATGAGCAGTTCTTC.

This clone was observed a few times. CDR3 amino acids: CASKGAFSGYTF. The CDR3 bases are TGTGCCAGCAAGGGGGCTTTTAGTGGCTACACCTTC. V usage is TRBV2 and J usage is TRBJ1-2, with TRBD1 identical over 7 bases. J was trimmed by 7 bases and V by 7 bases; bases with no gene match: 6. This CDR3 region has 12 residues. The germline gives CDR1 SNHLY, CDR2 FYNNEI.

This clone appeared a single time. The chain is built from TRBV19 and TRBJ1-2, with 7 bases fitting TRBD1. CDR1 and CDR2 (germline): LNHDA, SQIVND (reference sequence). The CDR3 contains 14 residues. Unmatched junction bases numbered 7, after V lost 9 bases and J lost 0 bases. The CDR3 here is CASAGQPANYGYTF. The CDR3 DNA follows: TGTGCCAGCGCGGGACAGCCAGCTAACTATGGCTACACCTTC.

The chain has TRBV6-2 or TRBV6-3 and TRBJ2-3; 9 bases are shared with TRBD1. Per the germline V gene, CDR1 is MNHEY and CDR2 is SVGEGT. V dropped 2 bases and J dropped 1; count of bases not matched to a gene: 7. The CDR3 is 17 amino acids. The CDR3: CASSYHRTGAGTDTQYF. The CDR3 DNA reads as TGTGCCAGCAGTTACCACAGGACAGGGGCGGGCACAGATACGCAGTATTTT.